This T cell receptor beta chain was sequenced during a study of T-cell memory formation after mild COVID-19. Whole-study results and caveats: Among clones contracting day 15 to 85, CD4/CD8 was balanced, whereas later expanders leaned CD4+. The pre-infection memory compartment contained some responding clones, suggesting cross-reactive memory joined. Contracting CD4+ clones sat mainly in CM and EM; CD8+ in EMRA.

The CDR3 has 17 amino acids. V shed 0 bases and J shed 7 bases, with 18 bases lying between them. Germline V gene sequence: CDR1 MNHEY, CDR2 SMNVEV (reference sequence). A note on this clonotype: Its antigen is undetermined.

After 5'RACE with constant-segment primers, TCR alpha and TCR beta cDNA libraries carrying sample barcodes and UMIs were obtained. Each CDR3 protein is one row after TCRdb ran MiXCR on the 5' RACE reads. This sample carries hundreds of thousands of distinct CDR3 sequences, less than 25% of them seen once, and the ten largest clones take 8.5% to 10%. This rearrangement joins TRBV27 to TRBJ2-2, with D perhaps TRBD2 (5 bases). Sequencing was performed on PBMCs or a T cell subset sorted from them (not recorded which). This sequence originates from an adult woman who had mild COVID-19 (a few samples of this study predate the infection). Cell type and time point are not known. The CDR3 reads CASSLSPWKGGSGELFF. Written as DNA, the CDR3 is TGTGCCAGCAGTTTATCTCCCTGGAAAGGAGGCAGCGGGGAGCTGTTTTTT.